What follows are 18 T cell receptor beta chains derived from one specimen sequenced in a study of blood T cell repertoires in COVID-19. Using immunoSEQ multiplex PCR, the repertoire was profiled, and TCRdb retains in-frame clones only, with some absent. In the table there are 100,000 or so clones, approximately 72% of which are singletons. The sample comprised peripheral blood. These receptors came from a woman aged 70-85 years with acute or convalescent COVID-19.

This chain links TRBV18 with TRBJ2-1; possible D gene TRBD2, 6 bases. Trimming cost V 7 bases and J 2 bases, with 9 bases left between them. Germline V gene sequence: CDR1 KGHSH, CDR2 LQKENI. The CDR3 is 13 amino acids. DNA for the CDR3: TGTGCCAGCTTGGAGGGCCCCTACAATGAGCAGTTCTTC. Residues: CASLEGPYNEQFF. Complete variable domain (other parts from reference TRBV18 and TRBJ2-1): NAGVMQNPRHLVRRRGQEARLRCSPMKGHSHVYWYRQLPEEGLKFMVYLQKENIIDESGMPKERFSAEFPKEGPSILRIQQVVRGDSAAYFCASLEGPYNEQFFGPGTRLTVL.

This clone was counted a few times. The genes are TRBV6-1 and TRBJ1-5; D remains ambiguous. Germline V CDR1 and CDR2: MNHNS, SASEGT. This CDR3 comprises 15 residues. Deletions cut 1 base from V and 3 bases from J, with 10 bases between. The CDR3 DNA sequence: TGTGCCAGCAGTGAAGGGATAGGAGACAATCAGCCCCAGCATTTT. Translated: CASSEGIGDNQPQHF.

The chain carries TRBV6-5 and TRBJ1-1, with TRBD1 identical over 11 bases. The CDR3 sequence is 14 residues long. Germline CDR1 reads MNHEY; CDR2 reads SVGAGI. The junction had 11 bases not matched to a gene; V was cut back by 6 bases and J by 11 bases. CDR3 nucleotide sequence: TGTGCCAGCAGCAAGACCGGGACAGGGGGTAAGGCTTTCTTT. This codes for CASSKTGTGGKAFF.

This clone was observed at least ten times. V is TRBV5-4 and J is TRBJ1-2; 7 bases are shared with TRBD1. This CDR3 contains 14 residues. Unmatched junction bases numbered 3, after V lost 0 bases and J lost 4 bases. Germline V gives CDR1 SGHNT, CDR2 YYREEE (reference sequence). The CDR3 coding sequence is TGTGCCAGCAGCTTGGTCGGACAGGCCTATGGCTACACCTTC. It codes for CASSLVGQAYGYTF.

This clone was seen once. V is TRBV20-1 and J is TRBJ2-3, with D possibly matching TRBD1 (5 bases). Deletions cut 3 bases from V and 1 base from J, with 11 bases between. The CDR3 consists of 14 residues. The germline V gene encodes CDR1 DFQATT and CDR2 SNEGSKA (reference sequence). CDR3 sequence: CSASKTEGTDTQYF. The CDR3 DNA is TGCAGTGCTAGTAAGACAGAGGGCACAGATACGCAGTATTTT.

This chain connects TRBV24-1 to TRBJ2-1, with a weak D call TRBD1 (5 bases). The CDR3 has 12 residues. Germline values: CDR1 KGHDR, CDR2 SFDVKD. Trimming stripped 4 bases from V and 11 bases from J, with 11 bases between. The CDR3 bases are TGTGCCACCAGTGACCCCGGACAAAAGCAGTTCTTC. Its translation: CATSDPGQKQFF.

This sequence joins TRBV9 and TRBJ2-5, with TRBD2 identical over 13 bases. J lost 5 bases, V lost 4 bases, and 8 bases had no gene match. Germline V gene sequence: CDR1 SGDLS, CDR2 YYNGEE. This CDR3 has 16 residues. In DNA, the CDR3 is TGTGCCAGCAGCTTCCGACTAGCGGGGGGCGGGGAGACCCAGTACTTC. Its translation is CASSFRLAGGGETQYF.

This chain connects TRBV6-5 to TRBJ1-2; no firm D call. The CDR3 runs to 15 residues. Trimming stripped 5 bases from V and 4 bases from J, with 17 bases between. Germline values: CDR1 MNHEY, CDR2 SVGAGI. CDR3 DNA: TGTGCCAGCAGTCCCTCCTCTAAAGGAGCCTATGGCTACACCTTC. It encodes CASSPSSKGAYGYTF.

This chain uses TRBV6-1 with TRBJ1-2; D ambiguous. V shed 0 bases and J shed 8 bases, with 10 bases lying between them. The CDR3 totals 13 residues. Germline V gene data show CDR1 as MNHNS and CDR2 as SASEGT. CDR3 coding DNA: TGTGCCAGCAGTGAAGCGCCCGGGTACGGCTACACCTTC. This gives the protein CASSEAPGYGYTF.

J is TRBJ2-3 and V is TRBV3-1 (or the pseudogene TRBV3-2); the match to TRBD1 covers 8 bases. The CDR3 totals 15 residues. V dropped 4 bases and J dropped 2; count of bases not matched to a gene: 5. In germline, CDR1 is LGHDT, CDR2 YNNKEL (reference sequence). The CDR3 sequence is CASSPRTGFTDTQYF. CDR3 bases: TGTGCCAGCAGCCCTAGGACAGGGTTCACAGATACGCAGTATTTT.

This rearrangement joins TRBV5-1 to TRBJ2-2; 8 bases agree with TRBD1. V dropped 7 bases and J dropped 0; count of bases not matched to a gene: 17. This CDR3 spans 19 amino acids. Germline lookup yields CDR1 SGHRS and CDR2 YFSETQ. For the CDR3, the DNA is TGCGCCAGCCGACAGAACCTGAGTCCAGGGGGCGCGAACACCGGGGAGCTGTTTTTT. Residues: CASRQNLSPGGANTGELFF.

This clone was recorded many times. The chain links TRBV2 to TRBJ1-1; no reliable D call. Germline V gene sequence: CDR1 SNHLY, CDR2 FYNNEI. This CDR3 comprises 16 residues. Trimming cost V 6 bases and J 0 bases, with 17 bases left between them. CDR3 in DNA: TGTGCCAGCAGGTTCAGAGGCTGGCGGATGAACACTGAAGCTTTCTTT. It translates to CASRFRGWRMNTEAFF.

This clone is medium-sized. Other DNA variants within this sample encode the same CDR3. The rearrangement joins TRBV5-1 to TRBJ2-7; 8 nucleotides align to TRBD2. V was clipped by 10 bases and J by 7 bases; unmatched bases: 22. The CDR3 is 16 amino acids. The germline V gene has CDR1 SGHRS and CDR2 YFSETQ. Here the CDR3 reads CARLSRRGGRGGEQYF. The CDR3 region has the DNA TGCGCCCGCTTGAGCCGTCGGGGGGGCCGGGGGGGGGAGCAGTACTTC.

CDR3 coding DNA: TGTGCCAGCAGCTTGGGGGACAGGGGCTACTATGGCTACACCTTC. Its translation: CASSLGDRGYYGYTF. The chain is built from TRBV11-2 and TRBJ1-2; TRBD1 matches 10 bases. Unmatched junction bases numbered 4, after V lost 3 bases and J lost 3 bases. Germline CDR1 and CDR2: SGHAT and FQNNGV. The CDR3 extends over 15 amino acids.

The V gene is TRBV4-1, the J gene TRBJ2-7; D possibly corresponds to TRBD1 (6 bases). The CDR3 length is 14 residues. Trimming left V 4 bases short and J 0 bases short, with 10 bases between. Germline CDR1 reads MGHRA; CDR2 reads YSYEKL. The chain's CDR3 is CASSPTGFSYEQYF. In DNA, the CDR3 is TGCGCCAGCAGCCCGACAGGATTCTCCTACGAGCAGTACTTC.

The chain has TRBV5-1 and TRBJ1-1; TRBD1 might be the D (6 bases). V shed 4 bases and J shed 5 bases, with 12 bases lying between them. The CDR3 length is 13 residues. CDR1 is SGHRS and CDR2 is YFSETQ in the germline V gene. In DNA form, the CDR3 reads TGCGCCAGCAGCGGCGGGGGGCATACTGAAGCTTTCTTT. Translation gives CASSGGGHTEAFF.

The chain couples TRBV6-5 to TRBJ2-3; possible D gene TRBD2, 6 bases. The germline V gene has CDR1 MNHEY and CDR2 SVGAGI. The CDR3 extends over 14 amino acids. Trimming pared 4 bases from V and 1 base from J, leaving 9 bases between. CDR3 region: CASSFSGGTDTQYF. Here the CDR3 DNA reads TGTGCCAGCAGTTTTAGCGGAGGCACAGATACGCAGTATTTT.

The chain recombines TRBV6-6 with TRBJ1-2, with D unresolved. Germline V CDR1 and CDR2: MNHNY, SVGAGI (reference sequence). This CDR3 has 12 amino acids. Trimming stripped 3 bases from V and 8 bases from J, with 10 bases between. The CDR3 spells CASSYAVEGYTF. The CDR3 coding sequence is TGTGCCAGCAGTTATGCCGTGGAGGGCTACACCTTC.